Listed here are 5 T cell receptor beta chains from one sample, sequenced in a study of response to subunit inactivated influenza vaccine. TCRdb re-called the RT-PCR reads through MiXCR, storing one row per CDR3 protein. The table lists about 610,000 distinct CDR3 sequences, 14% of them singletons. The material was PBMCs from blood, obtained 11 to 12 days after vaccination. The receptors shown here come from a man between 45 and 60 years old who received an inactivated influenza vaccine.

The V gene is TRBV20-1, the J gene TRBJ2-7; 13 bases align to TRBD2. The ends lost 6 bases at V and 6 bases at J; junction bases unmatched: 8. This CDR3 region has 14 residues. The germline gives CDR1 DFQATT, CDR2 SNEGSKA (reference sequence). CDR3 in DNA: TGCAGTGCCCTGAGACTAGCGGGGGGTTTCGAGCAGTACTTC. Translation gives CSALRLAGGFEQYF.

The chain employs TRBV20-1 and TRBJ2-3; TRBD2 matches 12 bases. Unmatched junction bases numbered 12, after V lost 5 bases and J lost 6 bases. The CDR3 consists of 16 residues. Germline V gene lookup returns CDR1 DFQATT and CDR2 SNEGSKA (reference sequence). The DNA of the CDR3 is TGCAGTGCTGAAGGGTCTAGCGGGGGGGCGAGGGATACGCAGTATTTT. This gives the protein CSAEGSSGGARDTQYF.

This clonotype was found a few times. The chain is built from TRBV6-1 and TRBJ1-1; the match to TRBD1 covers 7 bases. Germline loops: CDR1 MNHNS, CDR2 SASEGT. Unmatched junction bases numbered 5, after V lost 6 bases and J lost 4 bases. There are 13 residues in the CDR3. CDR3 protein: CASSQGVGTEAFF. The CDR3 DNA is TGTGCCAGCAGCCAGGGGGTCGGCACTGAAGCTTTCTTT.

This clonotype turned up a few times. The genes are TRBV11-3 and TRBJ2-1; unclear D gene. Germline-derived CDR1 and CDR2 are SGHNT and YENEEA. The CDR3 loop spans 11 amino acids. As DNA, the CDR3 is TGTGGCTTATGGTCCCACAATGAGCAGTTCTTC. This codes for CGLWSHNEQFF.

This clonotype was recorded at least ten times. This chain's CDR3 is CASSLEQGGNNEQFF. In DNA, the CDR3 is TGCGCCAGCAGCTTGGAACAGGGGGGAAACAATGAGCAGTTCTTC. V is TRBV5-1 and J is TRBJ2-1; 8 positions match TRBD1. The CDR3 is made up of 15 amino acids. The V segment lost 0 bases and the J segment 5 bases; nucleotides outside the gene matches: 4. Germline assignment: CDR1 SGHRS and CDR2 YFSETQ.